This T cell receptor (beta chain) was recovered during a study of control samples from healthy donors and cancer patients. V gave up 5 bases and J gave up 8 bases, with 12 bases separating them. Germline loops: CDR1 SEHNR, CDR2 FQNEAQ (reference sequence). The CDR3 has 12 amino acids. Profiling relied on immunoSEQ multiplex PCR, and the TCRdb table lists in-frame clones only, not all of them. The repertoire holds roughly 120,000 clones, more than 85% seen once, with roughly 2.7% in the top ten. This chain connects TRBV7-9 to TRBJ2-5; D ambiguous. This receptor was taken from a man aged 25-40 years in good health. Sequencing input: blood. The CDR3 region has the DNA TGTGCCAGCAGCACCGCCCAAGGAACCCAGTACTTC. Its translation is CASSTAQGTQYF. The full variable domain, rest sourced from reference TRBV7-9 and TRBJ2-5, is DTGVSQNPRHKITKRGQNVTFRCDPISEHNRLYWYRQTLGQGPEFLTYFQNEAQLEKSRLLSDRFSAERPKGSFSTLEIQRTEQGDSAMYLCASSTAQGTQYFGPGTRLLVL.